Reported below is one TCR beta chain. Its cognate antigen is unknown. This record comes from a study of shared clonotypes between healthy human individuals. Study conclusions and caveats: All-four-donor shared clonotypes had higher generation probabilities than non-shared clonotypes did.

On sorted subsets, replicate PCRs used roughly 190 ng DNA, or some 28,000 T cell genomes. TCRdb's table, derived via immunoSEQ multiplex PCR, lists solely in-frame clones and lacks some. The data contain millions of clones, roughly 91% of them singletons. CD45RO-negative CD8 cells positively selected for CCR7 made up the naive population, which excluded terminally differentiated effector memory CD45RA+ cells. Recent acute infections and vaccinations were absent in the healthy HIV-negative adult donors. Germline loops: CDR1 SGHVS, CDR2 FQNEAQ. The CDR3 runs to 19 residues. V lost 5 bases and J lost 3; bases outside the gene matches: 7.

The chain has TRBV7-8 and TRBJ2-6; 16 bases map to TRBD2. The source of this sequence is a man aged 18 to 29 in good health. Some clones in this sample may be carry-over from other donors' samples. The material sequenced was naive CD8+ T cells from PBMCs. CDR3 region: CASSPGLAGGPYGANVLTF. In DNA, the CDR3 is TGTGCCAGCAGCCCGGGACTAGCGGGAGGGCCGTATGGGGCCAACGTCCTGACTTTC.